These T cell receptor beta chains were read from a single sample in a study of post-analysis software for immune sequencing data. TCRdb passed the PCR reads through MiXCR, listing each CDR3 protein once. This sample has almost 700,000 distinct CDR3 sequences, with 59% found just once. Sequenced: blood. The source of these receptors is a girl aged 2-10 years with multiple sclerosis. CDR3s include the opening cysteine and the closing phenylalanine or tryptophan. A D gene is named only where the DNA matches it firmly. The size entry is marked missing in some rows and otherwise reads once, few, many or a size class.

abundance,d_gene,j_gene,v_gene,CDR3nt,CDR3aa
few,.,TRBJ2-1,TRBV5-1,TGTGCCAGCAGTTTAGCCTTAAACAATGAGCAGTTCTTC,CASSLALNNEQFF
once,TRBD2,TRBJ2-3,TRBV20-1,TGCAGTACTAGAGACGGGGGGATTGGAGATACGCAGTATTTT,CSTRDGGIGDTQYF
.,.,TRBJ1-5,TRBV12-3/TRBV12-4,TGTGCCAGCACCATTGGGGGCGCGGGAAATCAGCCCCAGCATTTT,CASTIGGAGNQPQHF
.,.,TRBJ2-5,TRBV5-5,TGTGCCAGCAAGTTTAGGGGGGGTCGGGCGGAGACCCAGTACTTC,CASKFRGGRAETQYF
.,TRBD2,TRBJ2-1,TRBV20-1,TGCAGTGCCTCCCCCGGCCTAGCGGGAGCAGGGCAGTTCTTC,CSASPGLAGAGQFF
.,.,TRBJ2-3,TRBV10-1,TGCGCCAGCAGTGAAAGGTCAGCTAGCACAGATACGCAGTATTTT,CASSERSASTDTQYF
.,.,TRBJ2-4,TRBV6-5,TGTGCCAGCCGGCGGAGGGCCGCCCAAAACATTCAGTACTTC,CASRRRAAQNIQYF
few,.,TRBJ1-4,TRBV20-1,TGCAGTGCTAGCGATGGGGCGGTCAAGGAAAAACTGTTTTTT,CSASDGAVKEKLFF
once,.,TRBJ1-2,TRBV29-1,TGCAGCGTTGAAGTAGGGGAAGATGGCTACACCTTC,CSVEVGEDGYTF
.,.,TRBJ1-2,TRBV19,TGTGCCAGTAGTATAGATCGGAAGGGGGATCATGGCTACACCTTC,CASSIDRKGDHGYTF
.,TRBD1,TRBJ2-4,TRBV2,TGTGCCAGCAGTCCGGACAGGGAGGACAAAAACATTCAGTACTTC,CASSPDREDKNIQYF
.,.,TRBJ2-1,TRBV20-1,TGCAGTGCTAGGGGTGGGGGGGCCTTGGGCAATGAGCAGTTCTTC,CSARGGGALGNEQFF
.,.,TRBJ2-1,TRBV5-1,TGCGCCAGCAGCTTGGCAGGACAGAGGGTGGATGAGCAGTTCTTC,CASSLAGQRVDEQFF
.,TRBD1,TRBJ2-5,TRBV7-9,TGTGCCAGCAGCACCCGGACAGGGGGCGGTGAGACCCAGTACTTC,CASSTRTGGGETQYF
.,TRBD1,TRBJ2-1,TRBV6-6,TGTGTCAGCAGCCGCCCGCTGGACAGGAGATACAATGAGCAGTTCTTC,CVSSRPLDRRYNEQFF
few,TRBD1,TRBJ2-7,TRBV20-1,TGCAGTGCTCTAACAGACACAGGGGTGGACGAGCAGTACTTC,CSALTDTGVDEQYF
.,TRBD1,TRBJ1-2,TRBV10-2,TGCGCCAGCAGTGAGAACAGGGGAGGCTACACCTTC,CASSENRGGYTF
.,.,TRBJ1-5,TRBV7-2,TGTGCCAGCAGCTTAGGAGGGGGAGGGCCCTTCTTGACTACCCAGCATTTT,CASSLGGGGPFLTTQHF
.,TRBD2,TRBJ2-1,TRBV12-3/TRBV12-4,TGTGCCAGCAGTCAAATAGCGGGAGGGCCAATCCATGAGCAGTTCTTC,CASSQIAGGPIHEQFF
.,.,TRBJ1-2,TRBV29-1,TGCAGCGGTGAGGGGCAGGGATATGGCTACACCTTC,CSGEGQGYGYTF
.,TRBD2,TRBJ2-5,TRBV9,TGTGCCAGCAGCGTAGGAGCGGGGGGAAATATACAAGAGACCCAGTACTTC,CASSVGAGGNIQETQYF
.,TRBD2,TRBJ2-1,TRBV6-4,TGTGCCAGCAGTGACTCGTATCTTAGCGGGAGATTTCGCGAGCAGTTCTTC,CASSDSYLSGRFREQFF
few,.,TRBJ2-1,TRBV28,TGTGCCAGCAGGCAGGGGAGCTCCTACAATGAGCAGTTCTTC,CASRQGSSYNEQFF
.,TRBD2,TRBJ2-3,TRBV7-6,TGTGCCAGCAGCGAAACGACTAGCGGGGGTTCAGATACGCAGTATTTT,CASSETTSGGSDTQYF
.,.,TRBJ2-7,TRBV29-1,TGCAGCGTTGAAGGTCCGGGGGCGGTGTACGAGCAGTACTTC,CSVEGPGAVYEQYF
.,.,TRBJ2-5,TRBV5-1,TGCGCCAGCAGCTTTGACCAGGGGTGGCAAGAGACCCAGTACTTC,CASSFDQGWQETQYF
.,TRBD1,TRBJ2-7,TRBV25-1,TGTGCCAGTAGCTCCACCCGGGACAGGGCCTACGAGCAGTACTTC,CASSSTRDRAYEQYF
few,TRBD2,TRBJ2-5,TRBV10-3,TGTGCCATCAGCCTAGCGGGGAAGGAGACCCAGTACTTC,CAISLAGKETQYF
.,.,TRBJ1-1,TRBV2,TGTGCCAGCAGTCAGGATATGAACACTGAAGCTTTCTTT,CASSQDMNTEAFF
once,TRBD2,TRBJ2-1,TRBV6-2/TRBV6-3,TGTGCCAGCAGACCCCGGGGACTACCCGGAGTCAATGAGCAGTTCTTC,CASRPRGLPGVNEQFF
.,TRBD2,TRBJ2-5,TRBV7-9,TGTGCCAGCAGATCCGATACTAGCGGCCGGGAGACCCAGTACTTC,CASRSDTSGRETQYF
.,.,TRBJ2-1,TRBV9,TGTGCCAGCAGCGTAGCGCTCGAGGGTGAGCAGTTCTTC,CASSVALEGEQFF
.,.,TRBJ1-2,TRBV29-1,TGCAGCGTAGACGAGACAGCCAGGTATGGCTACACCTTC,CSVDETARYGYTF
.,.,TRBJ2-1,TRBV5-4,TGTGCCAGCCGAGCGCAGGGACGCGTGCAGTTCTTC,CASRAQGRVQFF
.,.,TRBJ2-3,TRBV7-9,TGTGCCAGCAGCTTGGAGGGTAGAGATACGCAGTATTTT,CASSLEGRDTQYF
once,.,TRBJ1-2,TRBV15,TGTGCCACCAGCCAAGACATCGACTATGGCTACACCTTC,CATSQDIDYGYTF
.,.,TRBJ2-3,TRBV5-1,TGCGCCAGCAGCTTGAACCCAGGACGGATAGGAGATACGCAGTATTTT,CASSLNPGRIGDTQYF
.,TRBD2,TRBJ2-3,TRBV7-9,TGTGCCAGCAGCTTACCCCCTCAGCGGGGGAGGGATACGCAGTATTTT,CASSLPPQRGRDTQYF
.,.,TRBJ2-4,TRBV7-9,TGTGCCAGCAGCTGGCCGGGGTCCAAAAACATTCAGTACTTC,CASSWPGSKNIQYF
.,.,TRBJ1-5,TRBV12-3/TRBV12-4,TGTGCCAGCAGTTATCGGGCCTTGAGCAATCAGCCCCAGCATTTT,CASSYRALSNQPQHF
.,TRBD2,TRBJ2-3,TRBV4-1,TGCGCCAGCAGCCAAACTAGCGGGGACTTAGATTACACAGATACGCAGTATTTT,CASSQTSGDLDYTDTQYF
few,TRBD1,TRBJ2-1,TRBV7-9,TGTGCCAGCAGCTACAGGGGGATGGGGAATGAGCAGTTCTTC,CASSYRGMGNEQFF
.,.,TRBJ1-1,TRBV10-1,TGCGCCAGCAGTGAGTCCGGGAATGGGGTTGAAGCTTTCTTT,CASSESGNGVEAFF
.,.,TRBJ2-1,TRBV4-3,TGCGCCAGCAGCCAAACAGGGCCCCTATACAATGAGCAGTTCTTC,CASSQTGPLYNEQFF